This T cell receptor beta chain was obtained from a study of beta chain features in type 1 diabetes. Study-wide findings and caveats: All four CD4+ subsets of Type 1 diabetes patients contained TCRB CDR3s that were moderately but significantly shorter.

Details on this clone: Its specificity is not known.

V lost 6 bases and J lost 5; bases outside the gene matches: 7. CDR3 length: 15 amino acids. Germline V gene data show CDR1 as SGHNT and CDR2 as YYREEE (reference sequence). Reverse transcription of all isolated RNA meant that expressed TCRB transcripts were sequenced. The average read count of naive, central memory and regulatory T cell samples was a few million. Clones were read by immunoSEQ multiplex PCR, and TCRdb kept only the in-frame ones, dropping some. The sample carries 200,000 to 250,000 clones, approximately 16% recorded once. The chain is built from TRBV5-4 and TRBJ2-2; 10 nucleotides line up with TRBD1. The sequencing input was naive CD4+ T cells from blood. The clonotype was recovered from a man aged 25 to 45 with type 1 diabetes. CDR3 loop: CASTNGDRGTGELFF. For the CDR3, the DNA is TGTGCCAGCACCAACGGGGACAGGGGAACCGGGGAGCTGTTTTTT.